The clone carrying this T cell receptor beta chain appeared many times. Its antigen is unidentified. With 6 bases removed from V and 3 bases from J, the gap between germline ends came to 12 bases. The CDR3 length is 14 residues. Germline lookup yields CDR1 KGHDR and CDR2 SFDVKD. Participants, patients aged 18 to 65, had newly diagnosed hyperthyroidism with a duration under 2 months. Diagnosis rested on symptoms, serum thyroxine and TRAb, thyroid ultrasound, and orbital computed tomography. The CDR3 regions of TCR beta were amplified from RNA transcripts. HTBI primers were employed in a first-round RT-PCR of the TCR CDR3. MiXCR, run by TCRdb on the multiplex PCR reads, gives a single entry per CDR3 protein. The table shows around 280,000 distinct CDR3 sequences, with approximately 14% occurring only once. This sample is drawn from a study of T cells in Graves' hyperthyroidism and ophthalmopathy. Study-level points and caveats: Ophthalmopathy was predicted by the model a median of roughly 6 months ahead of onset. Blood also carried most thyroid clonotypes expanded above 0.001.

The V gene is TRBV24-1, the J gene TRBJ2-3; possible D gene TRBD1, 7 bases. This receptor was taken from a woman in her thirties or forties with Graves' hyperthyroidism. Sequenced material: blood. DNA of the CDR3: TGTGCCACCAGTTGGACAGGAGGGACAGATACGCAGTATTTT. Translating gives CATSWTGGTDTQYF.